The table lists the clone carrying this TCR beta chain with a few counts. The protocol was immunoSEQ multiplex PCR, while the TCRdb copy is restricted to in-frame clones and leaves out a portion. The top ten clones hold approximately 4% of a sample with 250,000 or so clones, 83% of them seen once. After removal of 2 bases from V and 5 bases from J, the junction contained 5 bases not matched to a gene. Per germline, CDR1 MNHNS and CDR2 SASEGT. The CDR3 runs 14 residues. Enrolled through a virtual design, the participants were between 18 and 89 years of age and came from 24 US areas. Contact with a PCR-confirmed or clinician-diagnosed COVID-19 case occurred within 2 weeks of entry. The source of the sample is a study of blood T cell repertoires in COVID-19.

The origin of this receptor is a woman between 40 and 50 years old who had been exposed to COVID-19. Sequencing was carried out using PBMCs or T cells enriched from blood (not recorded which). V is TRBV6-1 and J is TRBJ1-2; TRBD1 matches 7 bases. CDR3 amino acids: CASSEKTGRYGYTF. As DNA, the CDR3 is TGTGCCAGCAGTGAAAAGACAGGGAGGTATGGCTACACCTTC.